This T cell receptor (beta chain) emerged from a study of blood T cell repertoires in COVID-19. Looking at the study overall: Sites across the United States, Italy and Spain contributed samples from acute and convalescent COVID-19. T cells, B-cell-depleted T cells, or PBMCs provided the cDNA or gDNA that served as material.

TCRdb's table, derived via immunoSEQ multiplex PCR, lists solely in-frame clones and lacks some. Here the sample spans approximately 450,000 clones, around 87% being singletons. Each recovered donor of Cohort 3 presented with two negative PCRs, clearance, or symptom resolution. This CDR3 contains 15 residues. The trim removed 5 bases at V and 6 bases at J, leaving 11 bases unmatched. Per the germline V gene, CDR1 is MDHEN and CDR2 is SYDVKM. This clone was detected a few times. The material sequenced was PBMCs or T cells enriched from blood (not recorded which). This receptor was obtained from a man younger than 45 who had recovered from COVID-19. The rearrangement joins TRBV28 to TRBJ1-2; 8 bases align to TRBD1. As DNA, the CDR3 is TGTGCCAGCAGTATCGGACAGGGCGGGCTCGATGGCTACACCTTC. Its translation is CASSIGQGGLDGYTF.